Listed below are T cell receptor beta chains from one sample, sequenced in a study of blood T cells in healthy people across ages. From the 5' RACE reads, TCRdb called clonotypes with MiXCR, one entry per CDR3 protein. The data contain more than 1.4 million distinct CDR3 sequences, around 42% of them singletons. Material for sequencing was blood. These receptors all stem from a woman aged 18-29 years in good health. CDR3s include the opening cysteine and the closing phenylalanine or tryptophan. D genes are given only for firm matches. Only part of the rows carry a size: once, few, many, or a class if the clone is expanded.

size	V	D	J	DNA	CDR3
-	TRBV28	TRBD1	TRBJ1-2	TGTGCCAGCAGTCCCTCCAGGGGGGTCTACTATGGCTACACCTTC	CASSPSRGVYYGYTF
few	TRBV28	TRBD2	TRBJ2-3	TGTGCCAGCAGTTTTAAGACTAGCGGGGGGGTCCAAGATACACAGTATTTT	CASSFKTSGGVQDTQYF
-	TRBV27	-	TRBJ1-2	TGTGCCAGCAGTTCGACAGGCATTCGCAGGGGCTACACCTTC	CASSSTGIRRGYTF
-	TRBV28	-	TRBJ1-1	TGTGCCAGCAGTTTATCCTCAGGGCGGCTCACTGAAGCTTTCTTT	CASSLSSGRLTEAFF
once	TRBV27	-	TRBJ2-1	TGTGCCAGCAGTCCGCATTCTTTGAATGAGCAGTTCTTC	CASSPHSLNEQFF
-	TRBV6-5	TRBD2	TRBJ2-1	TGTGCCAGCAGTTACGTATCGGGGGGCTCCTACAATGAGCAGTTCTTC	CASSYVSGGSYNEQFF
-	TRBV20-1	TRBD2	TRBJ2-5	TGCAGTGCTATCCGGGACTACCCACAAGAGACCCAGTACTTC	CSAIRDYPQETQYF
-	TRBV7-9	-	TRBJ1-2	TGTGCCAGCAGCTTAGTGTCGGGGGAAATAGACTATGGCTACACCTTC	CASSLVSGEIDYGYTF
-	TRBV27	TRBD1	TRBJ1-2	TGTGCCAGCAGTGCTGGGGACAGACTTTATGGCTACACCTTC	CASSAGDRLYGYTF
-	TRBV2	-	TRBJ1-1	TGTGCCAGCAGTGAGGCCCCTAACACTGAAGCTTTCTTT	CASSEAPNTEAFF
once	TRBV2	TRBD1	TRBJ2-7	TGTGCCAGCAGTAGACAGGGGGCAATCCTCTCCTACGAGCAGTACTTC	CASSRQGAILSYEQYF
-	TRBV2	TRBD2	TRBJ2-3	TGTGCCAGCAGTGGAGCGGGGGGTCAAAATACGCAGTATTTT	CASSGAGGQNTQYF
-	TRBV3-1	-	TRBJ1-2	TGTGCCAGCAGCCAGGTTTATAACTATGGCTACACCTTC	CASSQVYNYGYTF
-	TRBV28	TRBD1	TRBJ1-1	TGTGCCAGCAGACATGGGACAGCAAACACTGAAGCTTTCTTT	CASRHGTANTEAFF
-	TRBV7-9	TRBD2	TRBJ2-7	TGTGCCAGCAGCTTATCCACTAGCGTCTATGAGCAGTACTTC	CASSLSTSVYEQYF
-	TRBV6-5	-	TRBJ2-5	TGTGCCAGCAGTTATAATCGACAGGGACCGGGGGAGCAGTACTTC	CASSYNRQGPGEQYF
few	TRBV4-1	TRBD1	TRBJ1-2	TGCGCCAGCAGCCAAGATGAGGGGGCAGGACCACGTTATGGCTACACCTTC	CASSQDEGAGPRYGYTF
-	TRBV2	TRBD2	TRBJ2-1	TGTGCCAGCTCCGACCCGACTAGCGGGCTACGGGGCTACAATGAGCAGTTCTTC	CASSDPTSGLRGYNEQFF
-	TRBV7-9	-	TRBJ2-7	TGTGCCAGCAGCTCTTCCGGGGGAGGAGACTACGAGCAGTACTTC	CASSSSGGGDYEQYF
-	TRBV4-1	-	TRBJ1-5	TGCGTCAGCAGCCAAGGCGACGGTAGCAATCAGCCCCAGCATTTT	CVSSQGDGSNQPQHF
-	TRBV5-1	TRBD2	TRBJ2-1	TGCGCCAGCAGCTTCCGAGCGGGGGGGAACCCCCATGAGCAGTTCTTC	CASSFRAGGNPHEQFF
-	TRBV3-1	-	TRBJ2-7	TGTGCCAGCAGCCAAGTACCAGCGGACGAGCAGTGCTTC	CASSQVPADEQCF
-	TRBV15	TRBD1	TRBJ2-7	TGTGCCACCAGCACCTCGGACAGGGGCAACGAGCAGTACTTC	CATSTSDRGNEQYF
-	TRBV7-2	-	TRBJ2-3	TGTGCCAGCAGACTACGCCATAGCACAGATACGCAGTATTTT	CASRLRHSTDTQYF
-	TRBV5-6	-	TRBJ2-1	TGTGCCAGCAGCTTTCCGGACAGACCAGTACTCAATGAGCAGTTCTTC	CASSFPDRPVLNEQFF
-	TRBV12-1	-	TRBJ1-1	TGTGCCAGCAGCTTTGCCGAACAGGGTTTTGACACTGAAGCTTTCTTT	CASSFAEQGFDTEAFF
few	TRBV20-1	-	TRBJ1-1	TGCAGTGCTAGATCTCAGGGAACAAACACTGAAGCTTTCTTT	CSARSQGTNTEAFF
many	TRBV5-1	-	TRBJ2-1	TGTGCCAGCAGCTTAGAGGGGGGGAGCTCCTACAATGAGCAGTTCTTC	CASSLEGGSSYNEQFF
-	TRBV4-1	-	TRBJ1-5	TGCGCCAGCAGCCAAGCTGGGGGTGATCAGCCCCAGCATTTT	CASSQAGGDQPQHF
-	TRBV7-6	-	TRBJ2-1	TGTGCCAGCAGCGTAGGGGAGCCCTCCTACAATGAGCAGTTCTTC	CASSVGEPSYNEQFF
-	TRBV7-8	-	TRBJ2-7	TGTGCCAGCAGCCGTACTAGAGCAGGGGTAATTGTCCCCTACGAGCAGTACTTC	CASSRTRAGVIVPYEQYF
-	TRBV29-1	-	TRBJ1-1	TGCAGCGTTGAAGATGAGGGCGACACTGAAGCTTTCTTT	CSVEDEGDTEAFF
-	TRBV5-4	-	TRBJ1-6	TGTGCCAGCAGCGACGGACTCGTCCCCTCCCTCCACTTT	CASSDGLVPSLHF
-	TRBV11-2	-	TRBJ1-2	TGTGCCAGCAACCCGATGCGACCGGATGGCTACACCTTC	CASNPMRPDGYTF
many	TRBV6-5	-	TRBJ2-3	TGTGCCAGCAGTTACGCTGGTAACCCCACAGATACGCAGTATTTT	CASSYAGNPTDTQYF
-	TRBV10-3	-	TRBJ2-2	TGTGCCATCAGAACAGAAGCCTACACCGGGGAGCTGTTTTTT	CAIRTEAYTGELFF
few	TRBV5-1	TRBD2	TRBJ2-3	TGCGCCAGCAGCTTGGGTGGAGCGGGGGGGCCGGATACGCAGTATTTT	CASSLGGAGGPDTQYF
-	TRBV5-6	-	TRBJ2-7	TGTGCCAGCGTACCTCGATTCGGGGGGCAGGACGAGCAGTACTTC	CASVPRFGGQDEQYF
-	TRBV20-1	TRBD1	TRBJ2-1	TGCAGTGCTAGACCTTTGGACAGGGGGGGAAATGAGCAGTTCTTC	CSARPLDRGGNEQFF